This TCR beta chain was identified during a study of OX40 agonist ivuxolimab in advanced cancers. Study background: Ivuxolimab, which is an agonistic anti-OX40 (CD134) antibody, was administered to the patients. Those treated in dose escalation had hepatocellular carcinoma, melanoma, renal cell cancer or head and neck cancer. Approximately 41% of patients had received prior checkpoint inhibitor therapy.

Overall study results and limits: In a subset of nonresponders, normalized T-cell clonal expansion was also low.

Comments on this clone: Its antigen is not known.

Germline-derived CDR1 and CDR2 are MNHEY and SMNVEV (reference sequence). CDR3 length: 12 residues. V dropped 10 bases and J dropped 1; count of bases not matched to a gene: 1. Method: immunoSEQ multiplex PCR; TCRdb's copy keeps in-frame clones and lacks some. The repertoire holds 70,000 to 90,000 clones, 70% to 90% seen once, with 13% in the top ten. The sequencing used CD4+ or CD8+ T cells sorted from blood, collected in a trial of the OX40 agonist ivuxolimab. The TCR comes from an adult with an advanced solid tumor such as melanoma, head and neck, liver or kidney cancer. This sequence joins TRBV27 and TRBJ2-3; 8 nucleotides line up with TRBD2. CDR3 nucleotide sequence: TGTGCCACCGGGGGGGGCACAGATACGCAGTATTTT. This sequence encodes CATGGGTDTQYF.